This T cell receptor (beta chain) comes out of a study of blood T cell repertoires in COVID-19 (dated by TCRdb to the early 2020s). Regarding the research as a whole: Samples from collaborators originated in the United States, Italy and Spain and spanned both the acute and convalescent phases of COVID-19. The samples were drawn from two sources: the first 160 participants of the ongoing ImmuneRACE study, and 1,000 to 1,500 subjects contributed by 6 global collaborators. A de-identified subject ID, COVID-19 status, age in years and sex were almost always included in the sample metadata. The repertoires were made available in a free public database intended to serve as a resource for research on the immune response to SARS-CoV-2. Where HLA class I and class II types were available, the types were taken from metadata supplied by the sample provider, not from assay-based typing. Deeply sampled blood TCRbeta repertoires from subjects exposed to, actively infected with, or recovered from COVID-19 were included in the dataset. The prospective study material was composed of cDNA or gDNA derived from T cells, B-cell-depleted T cells, or PBMCs. Study-wide conclusions, independent of this receptor: The quantity of clinical and demographic metadata differed by source and by participant and was supplied without curation.

TCRbeta CDR3 regions were amplified from genomic DNA by means of the immunoSEQ Assay, a bias-controlled multiplex PCR. On the authors' methods: Within the assay, amplification of reference gene primers was used to estimate how many nucleated cells each sample contained. To quantify the absolute abundance of each unique TCRbeta CDR3 rearrangement, sequence reads were collapsed and filtered. For each sample, productive Simpson clonality was calculated by taking the square root of Simpson's diversity index across productive rearrangements. In its TCRdb copy, this immuneACCESS table keeps in-frame sequences only and misses some clones. Where compared with another copy, unresolved V genes explain less than half of these, and the others have no known cause. The D gene and trimming were derived from the DNA, and the V and J assignments and clone size from that table. The sample records 200,000 to 250,000 clones, roughly four fifths of which are singletons. 1.5% to 2% of the sample is held by the ten biggest clonotypes.

Each collaborating institution followed its own protocols to collect whole blood in K2EDTA tubes. For TCRbeta analysis, collaborators shipped samples in one of three forms: frozen whole blood, isolated PBMCs, or DNA extracted from either of those sample types. Comment on this clone: Its target antigen remains unknown. Per-nucleotide qualities are absent, and no much larger clonotype sits a single base away.

Sequenced input: peripheral blood. The sequence derives from a woman of 80 years or more with acute or convalescent COVID-19.

The DNA sequence reads TGTGCCATCAGTGAGTCGTCGCGTAATGAGCAGTTCTTC. This sequence encodes CAISESSRNEQFF. Recombination connected TRBV10-3 to TRBJ2-1, with the D gene not clear enough to name. From the cysteine through the phenylalanine, the CDR3 covers 13 amino acids. Only the CDR3 portion is preserved as DNA: 39 bases, with reading frame beginning at the first base. The junction shows trimming of 0 bases on V and 7 bases on J, plus 7 bases between the germline ends. The germline V gene provides CDR1 ENHRY and CDR2 SYGVKD.